The source of this TCR beta chain is a study of blood T cells in healthy people across ages. At the level of the study: About one barcoded beta molecule per two T cells was captured by template switching. Findings of the study overall: Observed TCR beta diversity showed a strong correlation with the percentage of naive T cells as measured by flow cytometry.

Alongside a J-beta primer mix, a sample-barcoded 5' primer served in a second PCR lasting about 7 to 11 cycles. Tags on each cDNA molecule came from a template-switch adaptor with 12 random nucleotides. From the 5' RACE reads, TCRdb called clonotypes with MiXCR, one entry per CDR3 protein. The repertoire has about 1.7 million distinct CDR3 sequences, over 25% of them found once; the top ten carry about 7.7%. Note on this clonotype: Its antigen remains unidentified.

RNA extraction gave at least 5 micrograms of total RNA per sample. Germline V gene sequence: CDR1 KGHSH, CDR2 LQKENI. V shed 4 bases, J shed 6 bases, and the junction held 4 bases outside the gene matches. The CDR3 runs to 13 residues. The sequence was collected from a woman aged 25-40 years in good health. The rearrangement joins TRBV18 to TRBJ1-1; TRBD1 matches at 8 bases. Sequencing was performed on blood. CDR3 DNA sequence: TGTGCCAGCTCACTCCAGGGGGCACCTGAAGCTTTCTTT. This gives the protein CASSLQGAPEAFF.